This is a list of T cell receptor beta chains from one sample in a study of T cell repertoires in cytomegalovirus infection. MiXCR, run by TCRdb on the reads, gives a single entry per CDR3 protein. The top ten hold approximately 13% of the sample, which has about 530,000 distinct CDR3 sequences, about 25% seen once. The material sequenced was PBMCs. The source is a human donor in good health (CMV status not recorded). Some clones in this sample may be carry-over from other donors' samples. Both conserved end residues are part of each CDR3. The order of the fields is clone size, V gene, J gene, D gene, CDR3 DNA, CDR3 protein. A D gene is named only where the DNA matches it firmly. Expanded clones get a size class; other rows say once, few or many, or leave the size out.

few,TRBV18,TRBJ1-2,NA,TGTGCCAGCTCTCCACCTACAGATCAAAACTATGGCTACACCTTC,CASSPPTDQNYGYTF
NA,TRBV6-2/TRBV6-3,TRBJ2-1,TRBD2,TGTGCCAGCAACTCACTAGCGGGGGGCAATGGGCAGTTCTTC,CASNSLAGGNGQFF
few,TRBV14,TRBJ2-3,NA,TGTGCCAGCAGCCAAGATGCGAGCGTTAGCACAGATACGCAGTATTTT,CASSQDASVSTDTQYF
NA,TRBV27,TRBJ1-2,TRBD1,TGTGCCAGCAGTTCCACAGGGGGATTTTATGGCTACACCTTC,CASSSTGGFYGYTF
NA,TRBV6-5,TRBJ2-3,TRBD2,TGTGCCAGCAGGGGGGAGCGGGAGATTTGGACAGATACGCAGTATTTT,CASRGEREIWTDTQYF
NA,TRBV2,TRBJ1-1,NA,TGTGCCAGCAGTGGGAGGGATGAAGCTTTCTTT,CASSGRDEAFF
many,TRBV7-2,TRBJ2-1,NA,TGTGCCAGCAGCTTATTGGGGATCTCCTACAATGAGCAGTTCTTC,CASSLLGISYNEQFF
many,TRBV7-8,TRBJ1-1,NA,TGTGCCAGCAGCTATCAGACAAACACTGAAGCTTTCTTT,CASSYQTNTEAFF
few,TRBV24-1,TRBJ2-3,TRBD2,TGTGCCACCAGGGGGACTAGCGGGAGTGGCACAGATACGCAGTATTTT,CATRGTSGSGTDTQYF
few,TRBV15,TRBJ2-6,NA,TGTGCCACCAGCAGAGGAAGCGGCGGTGGGGCCAACGTCCTGACTTTC,CATSRGSGGGANVLTF
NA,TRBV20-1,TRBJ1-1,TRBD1,TGCAGTGCTAGAGTGATGGGGACAGGGTTGAACACTGAAGCTTTCTTT,CSARVMGTGLNTEAFF
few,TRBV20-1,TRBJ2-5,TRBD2,TGCAGTGCTAGAGATAACCCTTTCGGGAGGGCCTCGGAGACCCAGTACTTC,CSARDNPFGRASETQYF
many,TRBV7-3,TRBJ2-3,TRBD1,TGTGCCAGCAGCGCCATGGGACAGGGCTCTGCAGGGCAGTATTTT,CASSAMGQGSAGQYF
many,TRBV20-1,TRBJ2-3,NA,TGCAGTGCTAGTACAGACACAGATACGCAGTATTTT,CSASTDTDTQYF
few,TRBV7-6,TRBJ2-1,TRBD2,TGTGCCAGCAGCTTAGTGAAAATCCGGGAGGGCCTTAGAGATGAGCAGTTCTTC,CASSLVKIREGLRDEQFF
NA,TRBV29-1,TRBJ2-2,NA,TGCAGCGTTAGACACACCGGGGAGCTGTTTTTT,CSVRHTGELFF
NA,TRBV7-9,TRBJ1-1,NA,TGTGCCAGCAGCTCATTAGCTCTCGGTCGGCTCCTGACTGAAGCTTTCTTT,CASSSLALGRLLTEAFF
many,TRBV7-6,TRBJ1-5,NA,TGTGCCAGCAGCCGGATGGGGGGGAGCAATCAGCCCCAGCATTTT,CASSRMGGSNQPQHF
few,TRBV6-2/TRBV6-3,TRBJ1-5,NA,TGTGCCAGCAGAGCAGGCCAACAGCCCCAGCATTTT,CASRAGQQPQHF
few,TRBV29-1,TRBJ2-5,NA,TGCAGCGTTGATATCGTCGTAGGGGAGACCCAGTACTTC,CSVDIVVGETQYF
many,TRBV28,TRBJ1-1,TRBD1,TGTGCCAGCAGTTTAAGACAGGGTTGGCGGACTGAAGCTTTCTTT,CASSLRQGWRTEAFF
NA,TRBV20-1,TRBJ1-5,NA,TGCAGTGCTAGAGATGCAGGGTCCCACTTTAGCAATCAGCCCCAGCATTTT,CSARDAGSHFSNQPQHF
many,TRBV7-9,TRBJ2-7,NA,TGTGCCAGCAGTCCAGGCCTCTACGAGCAGTACTTC,CASSPGLYEQYF
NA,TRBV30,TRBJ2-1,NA,TGTGCCTGGAGGAGGTTCACCTACAATGAGCAGTTCTTC,CAWRRFTYNEQFF
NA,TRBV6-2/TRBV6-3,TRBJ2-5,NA,TGTGCCAGCAGTTACCCCAATAGGGTCCAAGAGACCCAGTACTTC,CASSYPNRVQETQYF
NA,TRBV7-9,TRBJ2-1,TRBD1,TGTGCCAGCAGCCTACAGACAGGGAAGAATGAGCAGTTCTTC,CASSLQTGKNEQFF
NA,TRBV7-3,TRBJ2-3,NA,TGTGCCAGCAGCTTAGGACAGTCCGGGCATACGCAGTATTTT,CASSLGQSGHTQYF
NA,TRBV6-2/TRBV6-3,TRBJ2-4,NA,TGTGCCAGCAGCAACGTCGACAGGTACATTCAGTACTTC,CASSNVDRYIQYF
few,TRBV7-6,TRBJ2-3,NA,TGTGCCAGCAGCGCCGACTACGCAGATACGCAGTATTTT,CASSADYADTQYF
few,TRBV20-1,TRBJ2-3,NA,TGCAGTGCTAAAGGAGGGCCACCTCTCACAGATACGCAGTATTTT,CSAKGGPPLTDTQYF
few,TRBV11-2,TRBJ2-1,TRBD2,TGTGCCAGCAGCTTAGACTGGACTAGCGGGCATACCTACAATGAGCAGTTCTTC,CASSLDWTSGHTYNEQFF
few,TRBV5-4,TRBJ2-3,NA,TGTGCCAGCAGCCACGATTCTTTCCCAGATACGCAGTATTTT,CASSHDSFPDTQYF
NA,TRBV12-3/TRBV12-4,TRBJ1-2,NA,TGTGCCAGCGGAGCCTTGACGGGACTCTCGGGGTATGGCTACACCTTC,CASGALTGLSGYGYTF
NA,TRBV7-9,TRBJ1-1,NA,TGTGCCAGCAGCTTCGCCCATGGGGGGGGGAACACTGAAGCTTTCTTT,CASSFAHGGGNTEAFF
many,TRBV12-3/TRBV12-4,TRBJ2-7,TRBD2,TGTGCCAGCAGCCCCCCCGTAGGTAGCGGGAGTCGGCAGCAGTACTTC,CASSPPVGSGSRQQYF
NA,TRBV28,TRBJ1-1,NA,TGTGCCAGCTTTAGGCCTAACACTGAAGCTTTCTTT,CASFRPNTEAFF
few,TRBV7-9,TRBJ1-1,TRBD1,TGTGCCAGCAGCTTGAGACAGGGGGCTGGCACTGAAGCTTTCTTT,CASSLRQGAGTEAFF
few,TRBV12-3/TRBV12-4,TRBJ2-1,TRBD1,TGTGCCAGCAGTCCCGGGACAGGCGGAGATGAGCAGTTCTTC,CASSPGTGGDEQFF